These 28 T cell receptor beta chains were all obtained from the same sample, sequenced in a study of blood T cell repertoires in COVID-19. Clones were sequenced by immunoSEQ multiplex PCR, and TCRdb holds only the in-frame ones, with some missing. The sample includes around 94,000 clones, 80% to 85% of them seen just once. The material sequenced was peripheral blood. The receptors derive from a man aged 55 to 70 with acute or convalescent COVID-19.

This sequence joins TRBV27 and TRBJ1-2; 7 bases agree with TRBD1. V lost 5 bases and J lost 7; bases outside the gene matches: 10. Looked up from germline, CDR1 is MNHEY and CDR2 is SMNVEV (reference sequence). The CDR3 loop spans 14 amino acids. The CDR3 loop is CASSPETGYSGYTF. DNA of the CDR3: TGTGCCAGCAGTCCTGAGACAGGGTACTCTGGCTACACCTTC.

The chain is built from TRBV11-3 and TRBJ1-1, with a tentative D call TRBD1 (6 bases). V was pared by 5 bases and J by 5 bases, with 9 bases between. The CDR3 extends over 12 amino acids. Germline CDR1 reads SGHNT; CDR2 reads YENEEA. CDR3 sequence: CASSQGGTEAFF. In DNA form, the CDR3 reads TGTGCCAGCAGCCAAGGGGGTACTGAAGCTTTCTTT.

In DNA, the CDR3 is TGTGCCAGCAGCGTAGCCCCGGACACTGAAGCTTTCTTT. Translation: CASSVAPDTEAFF. V gene TRBV9 combines with J gene TRBJ1-1; D is unresolved. This CDR3 comprises 13 residues. Germline V gene sequence: CDR1 SGDLS, CDR2 YYNGEE. V was cut by 0 bases and J by 3 bases, with 6 bases left in between.

The chain joins TRBV6-5 to TRBJ1-6, with 7 bases fitting TRBD1. The CDR3 is 16 amino acids. J was trimmed by 6 bases and V by 6 bases; bases with no gene match: 11. In germline, CDR1 is MNHEY, CDR2 SVGAGI. The CDR3 spells CASRYIWTGVNSPLHF. CDR3 nucleotide sequence: TGTGCCAGCAGATACATTTGGACAGGCGTTAATTCACCCCTCCACTTT.

This sequence joins TRBV5-6 and TRBJ2-2, with TRBD1 matching 8 bases. Germline assignment: CDR1 SGHDT and CDR2 YYEEEE. The CDR3 extends over 16 amino acids. V was clipped by 4 bases and J by 0 bases; unmatched bases: 5. The CDR3 is CASSAYRGSNTGELFF. The CDR3 bases are TGTGCCAGCAGCGCATACAGGGGGTCGAACACCGGGGAGCTGTTTTTT.

This chain links TRBV19 with TRBJ1-1; D uncertain. The germline CDR1 and CDR2 sequences are LNHDA and SQIVND (reference sequence). CDR3 length: 14 residues. Trimming took 5 bases from V and 0 from J, leaving 10 bases between them. The CDR3 DNA reads TGTGCCAGTAGTCTGGCGGATATGAACACTGAAGCTTTCTTT. The encoded protein is CASSLADMNTEAFF. The full variable domain, its missing parts supplied by reference TRBV19 and TRBJ1-1, is DGGITQSPKYLFRKEGQNVTLSCEQNLNHDAMYWYRQDPGQGLRLIYYSQIVNDFQKGDIAEGYSVSREKKESFPLTVTSAQKNPTAFYLCASSLADMNTEAFFGQGTRLTVV.

The chain joins TRBV19 to TRBJ2-7, with D maybe TRBD1 (6 bases). Trimming took 2 bases from V and 5 from J, leaving 16 bases between them. This CDR3 is 15 amino acids long. The V gene's germline CDR1 is LNHDA and CDR2 SQIVND (reference sequence). CDR3: CASSIPGTPIHEQYF. The CDR3 region has the DNA TGTGCCAGTAGTATACCCGGGACACCTATCCACGAGCAGTACTTC. Filled out from reference TRBV19 and TRBJ2-7, the complete variable domain reads DGGITQSPKYLFRKEGQNVTLSCEQNLNHDAMYWYRQDPGQGLRLIYYSQIVNDFQKGDIAEGYSVSREKKESFPLTVTSAQKNPTAFYLCASSIPGTPIHEQYFGPGTRLTVT.

The CDR3 loop is CATESRGTPEAFF. Written as DNA, the CDR3 is TGTGCCACGGAGTCACGGGGGACCCCTGAAGCTTTCTTT. The rearrangement joins TRBV6-5 to TRBJ1-1; a weak D match, TRBD1 (5 bases). The CDR3 length is 13 residues. Germline CDR1 MNHEY, CDR2 SVGAGI. Trimming took off 10 bases at V and 6 bases at J, with 18 bases between the two ends.

This clone turned up a few times. The chain links TRBV7-2 to TRBJ1-6; D not certain. This CDR3 has 13 residues. The germline V gene encodes CDR1 SGHTA and CDR2 FQGNSA. V was clipped by 1 base and J by 13 bases, with 11 bases between them. In nucleotides, the CDR3 is TGTGCCAGCAGCTTAGAGACACCCGATCCCCTCCACTTT. Protein product: CASSLETPDPLHF.

V gene TRBV6-4 combines with J gene TRBJ2-3, with a possible D match to TRBD2 (6 bases). V lost 2 bases and J 0 bases, leaving 6 bases between the germline ends. Germline assignment: CDR1 MRHNA and CDR2 SNTAGT. The CDR3 is 14 residues long. The CDR3 DNA reads as TGTGCCAGCAGTGACGGGACTAGCACAGATACGCAGTATTTT. Translated: CASSDGTSTDTQYF.

This chain connects TRBV28 to TRBJ1-5; 11 positions match TRBD1. Unmatched junction bases numbered 10, after V lost 5 bases and J lost 7 bases. From germline, CDR1 is MDHEN and CDR2 SYDVKM. This CDR3 is built from 16 residues. The CDR3 spells CASSLGTGGRVQPQHF. The CDR3 coding sequence is TGTGCCAGCAGTCTGGGGACAGGGGGACGAGTACAGCCCCAGCATTTT.

V usage is TRBV6-5 and J usage is TRBJ2-7; 7 bases are shared with TRBD1. The germline V gene has CDR1 MNHEY and CDR2 SVGAGI. With 8 bases clipped from V and 0 bases from J, the junction kept 1 base outside the gene matches. The CDR3 sequence is 12 residues long. The CDR3 here is CASGTDSYEQYF. The DNA for the CDR3 is TGTGCCAGCGGGACAGACTCCTACGAGCAGTACTTC.

This clone was seen only once. The chain couples TRBV6-2 or TRBV6-3 to TRBJ1-2, with 10 bases that match TRBD1. This CDR3 has 17 amino acids. Germline V gives CDR1 MNHEY, CDR2 SVGEGT. V lost 2 bases, J lost 0 bases, and 6 bases stayed unmatched. CDR3: CASSYGQGGLANYGYTF. As DNA, the CDR3 is TGTGCCAGCAGTTACGGACAGGGGGGACTGGCTAACTATGGCTACACCTTC.

The rearrangement links TRBV7-3 to TRBJ1-1; the D gene is possibly TRBD1 (5 bases). The germline V and J ends were trimmed by 3 bases and 4 bases, with 9 bases remaining between them. This CDR3 is 13 amino acids long. CDR1 is SGHTA, CDR2 FQGTGA, per germline. The CDR3 nucleotides are TGTGCCAGCAGCTTCCAGGGAAGCACTGAAGCTTTCTTT. Protein: CASSFQGSTEAFF.

This chain connects TRBV3-1 (or the pseudogene TRBV3-2) to TRBJ1-1, with 7 nucleotides matching TRBD1. Germline CDR1 and CDR2: LGHDT and YNNKEL (reference sequence). J lost 6 bases, V lost 4 bases, and 5 bases had no gene match. There are 13 residues in the CDR3. Written as DNA, the CDR3 is TGTGCCAGCAGCCCTGGACAGGCCGCTGAAGCTTTCTTT. Translation gives CASSPGQAAEAFF.

This chain connects TRBV24-1 to TRBJ1-2; tentatively, D is TRBD1 (6 bases). Germline loops: CDR1 KGHDR, CDR2 SFDVKD. Trimming pared 0 bases from V and 8 bases from J, leaving 9 bases between. CDR3 length: 13 amino acids. The CDR3 coding sequence is TGTGCCACCAGTGATTTGCAAAGGGGGGGCTACACCTTC. The encoded protein is CATSDLQRGGYTF.

The chain recombines TRBV3-1 (or the pseudogene TRBV3-2) with TRBJ1-1, with 7 bases fitting TRBD1. Germline V lookup: CDR1 LGHDT, CDR2 YNNKEL (reference sequence). With 2 bases clipped from V and 3 bases from J, the junction kept 9 bases outside the gene matches. This CDR3 comprises 16 residues. The CDR3 region has the DNA TGTGCCAGCAGCCAAAATATCGACAGGGTCGACACTGAAGCTTTCTTT. This encodes CASSQNIDRVDTEAFF.

CDR3 sequence: CASTQRGGDTGELFF. The CDR3 DNA follows: TGTGCCAGCACCCAGAGGGGGGGCGACACCGGGGAGCTGTTTTTT. The chain employs TRBV6-6 and TRBJ2-2; possibly TRBD2 for D (7 bases). Trimming took 7 bases from V and 3 from J, leaving 15 bases between them. Germline V CDR1 and CDR2: MNHNY, SVGAGI (reference sequence). This CDR3 contains 15 residues.

Remarks on this clone: Different DNA sequences within this sample yield the same CDR3. The chain joins TRBV19 to TRBJ1-6, with D possibly matching TRBD1 (6 bases). Germline V gene lookup returns CDR1 LNHDA and CDR2 SQIVND (reference sequence). The CDR3 sequence is 13 residues long. The germline V and J ends were trimmed by 3 bases and 7 bases, with 7 bases remaining between them. CDR3 sequence: CASSMRGNSPLHF. The CDR3 DNA sequence: TGTGCCAGTAGTATGAGGGGGAATTCACCCCTCCACTTT. The full variable domain, rest sourced from reference TRBV19 and TRBJ1-6, is DGGITQSPKYLFRKEGQNVTLSCEQNLNHDAMYWYRQDPGQGLRLIYYSQIVNDFQKGDIAEGYSVSREKKESFPLTVTSAQKNPTAFYLCASSMRGNSPLHFGNGTRLTVT.

The V gene is TRBV24-1, the J gene TRBJ2-7; perhaps TRBD2 as D (5 bases). This CDR3 contains 15 residues. Germline V CDR1 and CDR2: KGHDR, SFDVKD. V lost 4 bases to trimming and J lost 5 bases, with 17 bases between them. In DNA form, the CDR3 reads TGTGCCACCAGTGAAACAGCGGTGTCGATCAACGAGCAGTACTTC. Translated, it gives CATSETAVSINEQYF.

The chain combines TRBV4-2 with TRBJ2-7; 14 nucleotides align to TRBD2. V lost 3 bases to trimming and J lost 0 bases; unmatched junction nucleotides: 4. Germline V CDR1 and CDR2: LGHNA, YNFKEQ. This CDR3 is built from 17 residues. CDR3 nucleotides: TGTGCCAGCAGCCAGACTAGCGGGGGGGCTGCCTCCTACGAGCAGTACTTC. This encodes CASSQTSGGAASYEQYF.

The chain's CDR3 is CASSQGPDREQNSPLHF. The DNA for the CDR3 is TGTGCCAGCAGCCAAGGACCCGACAGGGAACAGAATTCACCCCTCCACTTT. The gene calls are TRBV3-1 (or the pseudogene TRBV3-2) and TRBJ1-6, with 7 bases aligning to TRBD1. The CDR3 runs 17 residues. With 1 base clipped from V and 7 bases from J, the junction kept 10 bases outside the gene matches. Germline V gene lookup returns CDR1 LGHDT and CDR2 YNNKEL (reference sequence).

The chain couples TRBV19 to TRBJ2-3, with a possible D match to TRBD1 (5 bases). Germline values: CDR1 LNHDA, CDR2 SQIVND (reference sequence). The CDR3 runs to 15 residues. V lost 1 base and J 4 bases, leaving 12 bases between the germline ends. The CDR3 loop is CASSIGRLGADTQYF. As DNA, the CDR3 is TGTGCCAGTAGTATAGGGCGGCTAGGGGCAGATACGCAGTATTTT.

This CDR3 reads CASSELTAYNSPLHF. The CDR3 DNA reads TGTGCCAGCAGTGAATTGACAGCCTATAATTCACCCCTCCACTTT. This chain connects TRBV25-1 to TRBJ1-6; the D gene is possibly TRBD1 (5 bases). V was trimmed by 1 base and J by 2 bases, leaving 6 bases between them. Germline V gene lookup returns CDR1 MGHDK and CDR2 SYGVNS. The CDR3 loop spans 15 amino acids.

V and J are TRBV9 and TRBJ2-7; TRBD1 agrees at 8 bases. Trimming at V came to 3 bases and at J to 0 bases, leaving 2 bases not matched to a gene. Germline V gene data show CDR1 as SGDLS and CDR2 as YYNGEE. The CDR3 sequence is 14 residues long. The CDR3 sequence is CASSADRASYEQYF. In nucleotides, the CDR3 is TGTGCCAGCAGCGCGGACAGGGCCTCCTACGAGCAGTACTTC.

The chain uses TRBV6-2 or TRBV6-3 and TRBJ2-5; tentatively, D is TRBD2 (6 bases). Trimming cost V 2 bases and J 7 bases, with 14 bases left between them. The CDR3 totals 14 residues. Germline assignment: CDR1 MNHEY and CDR2 SVGEGT. DNA for the CDR3: TGTGCCAGCAGTTACCACGGACTGGAGGGGACCCAGTACTTC. It is translated as CASSYHGLEGTQYF.

This chain connects TRBV11-3 to TRBJ2-5; no definite D call. Looked up from germline, CDR1 is SGHNT and CDR2 is YENEEA. Trimming stripped 5 bases from V and 7 bases from J, with 14 bases between. This CDR3 comprises 13 residues. CDR3 nucleotides: TGTGCCAGCAGCCAGACCGAGCAGGCGACCCAGTACTTC. This gives the protein CASSQTEQATQYF.

This chain joins TRBV4-3 and TRBJ1-4; D is undetermined. Germline V gene sequence: CDR1 LGHNA, CDR2 YSLEER. V was trimmed by 1 base and J by 0 bases, leaving 12 bases between them. The CDR3 loop spans 17 amino acids. CDR3 nucleotides: TGCGCCAGCAGCCAAGCGCCCCGGGGAGCAACTAATGAAAAACTGTTTTTT. This sequence encodes CASSQAPRGATNEKLFF.